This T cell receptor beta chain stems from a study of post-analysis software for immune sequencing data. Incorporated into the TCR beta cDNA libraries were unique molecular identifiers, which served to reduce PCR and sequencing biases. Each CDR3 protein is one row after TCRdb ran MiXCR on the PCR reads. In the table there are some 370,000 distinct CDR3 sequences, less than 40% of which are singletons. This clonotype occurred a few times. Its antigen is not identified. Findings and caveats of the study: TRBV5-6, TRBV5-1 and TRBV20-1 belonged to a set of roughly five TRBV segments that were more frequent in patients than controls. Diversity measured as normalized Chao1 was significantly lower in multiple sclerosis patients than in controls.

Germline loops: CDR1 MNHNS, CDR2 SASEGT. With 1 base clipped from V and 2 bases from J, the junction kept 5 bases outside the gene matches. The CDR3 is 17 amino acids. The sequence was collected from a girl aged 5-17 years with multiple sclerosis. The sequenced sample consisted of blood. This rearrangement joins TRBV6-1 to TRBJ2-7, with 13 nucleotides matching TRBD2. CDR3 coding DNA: TGTGCCAGCAGTGAAGGGCACGGGACTAGCGGGGCCTACGAGCAGTACTTC. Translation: CASSEGHGTSGAYEQYF.